This TCR beta chain was sequenced in a study of blood T cell repertoires in COVID-19. Study at large: Sites in the United States, Italy and Spain provided acute and convalescent COVID-19 samples.

In terms of age and location, participants ranged from about 18 to 89 years and lived in under 30 US areas. The V gene end was trimmed by 5 bases and the J gene end by 3 bases; junction bases not matched to a gene: 13. CDR3 length: 18 amino acids. The germline V gene has CDR1 LGHNA and CDR2 YNFKEQ. TCRdb keeps only in-frame clones here, not all; method: immunoSEQ multiplex PCR. The data contain roughly 200,000 clones, 88% of them singletons. The source of this sequence is a woman aged 25-40 years who had recovered from COVID-19. The V call is TRBV4-2, the J call TRBJ2-3, with 11 bases identical to TRBD2. The sequencing input was PBMCs or T cells enriched from blood (not recorded which). As DNA, the CDR3 is TGTGCCAGCAGCGGGCGTTTTAGCGGGGGGGCCGTGACAGATACGCAGTATTTT. Amino acids: CASSGRFSGGAVTDTQYF.